Below, 29 T cell receptor beta chains from the same sample are listed, as sequenced in a study of blood T cell repertoires in COVID-19. This table comes from immunoSEQ multiplex PCR, and its TCRdb copy is limited to in-frame clones, with some not included. The profile covers 100,000 or so clones, with 85% appearing a single time and around 4.5% taken by the ten largest. Input material: peripheral blood. The receptors stem from a man between 50 and 59 years old with acute or convalescent COVID-19.

V gene TRBV5-1 combines with J gene TRBJ2-5; D is perhaps TRBD1 (6 bases). The length of the CDR3 is 14 residues. Trimming removed 4 bases at V and 1 base at J, with 11 bases between. In germline, CDR1 is SGHRS, CDR2 YFSETQ. In DNA form, the CDR3 reads TGCGCCAGCAGCATGGGGACACTCCAAGAGACCCAGTACTTC. Translating it yields CASSMGTLQETQYF.

V gene TRBV19 combines with J gene TRBJ2-7; TRBD2 might be the D (6 bases). Trimming pared 4 bases from V and 5 bases from J, leaving 18 bases between. This CDR3 has 15 residues. In germline, CDR1 is LNHDA, CDR2 SQIVND (reference sequence). The CDR3 region is CASSRGLPAADEQYF. The CDR3 DNA follows: TGTGCCAGTAGTAGAGGACTACCGGCCGCCGACGAGCAGTACTTC.

V usage is TRBV19 and J usage is TRBJ1-2, with 7 bases lining up with TRBD1. CDR3 length: 14 residues. Germline assignment: CDR1 LNHDA and CDR2 SQIVND (reference sequence). Trimming cost V 5 bases and J 3 bases; bases outside gene matches: 6. CDR3 amino acids: CASSERGRDYGYTF. The CDR3 DNA sequence: TGTGCCAGTAGTGAGAGGGGGCGCGACTATGGCTACACCTTC.

J is TRBJ1-5 and V is TRBV30; the match to TRBD1 covers 8 bases. Per germline, CDR1 GTSNPN and CDR2 SVGIG (reference sequence). CDR3 size: 18 residues. The V and J ends lost 2 bases and 4 bases, in that order; junction bases with no gene match: 16. The CDR3 sequence: CAWSPRDRGTGGNQPQHF. The CDR3 DNA sequence: TGTGCCTGGAGTCCCCGCGACAGGGGCACAGGCGGTAATCAGCCCCAGCATTTT.

The chain uses TRBV24-1 and TRBJ2-1; TRBD2 matches 8 bases. The CDR3 is 15 amino acids. The junction had 7 bases not matched to a gene; V was cut back by 4 bases and J by 6 bases. CDR1 KGHDR and CDR2 SFDVKD come from the germline V gene. The CDR3 bases are TGTGCCACCAGTGACCCCGGGACTAGTGGCAATGAGCAGTTCTTC. Amino acids: CATSDPGTSGNEQFF.

The V and J genes are TRBV5-1 and TRBJ2-1; TRBD2 matches 7 bases. The CDR3 totals 16 residues. V shed 0 bases and J 4 bases; nucleotides not matched to a gene: 7. In germline, CDR1 is SGHRS, CDR2 YFSETQ. The CDR3, as DNA: TGCGCCAGCAGCTTGGAGACGGGAGGACCTTACAATGAGCAGTTCTTC. Translating it yields CASSLETGGPYNEQFF.

The gene calls are TRBV3-1 (or the pseudogene TRBV3-2) and TRBJ1-3, with 9 bases fitting TRBD1. With V trimmed by 2 bases and J by 2 bases, 10 bases remained unmatched. There are 18 residues in the CDR3. Germline-derived CDR1 and CDR2 are LGHDT and YNNKEL (reference sequence). The CDR3 loop is CASSQRKPGTGTGNTIYF. The CDR3 DNA is TGTGCCAGCAGCCAACGAAAGCCCGGGACAGGGACTGGAAACACCATATATTTT.

The CDR3 here is CASSEVKAFF. As DNA, the CDR3 is TGTGCCAGCAGTGAAGTTAAAGCTTTCTTT. The chain links TRBV2 to TRBJ1-1; no clear D gene. This CDR3 is built from 10 residues. Germline CDR1 reads SNHLY; CDR2 reads FYNNEI. Trimming removed 1 base at V and 9 bases at J, with 3 bases between.

The chain links TRBV20-1 to TRBJ2-5; D uncertain. The V gene's germline CDR1 is DFQATT and CDR2 SNEGSKA (reference sequence). The CDR3 contains 10 residues. V lost 6 bases and J lost 1, with 3 bases in between. The CDR3 DNA reads as TGCAGTGCCTTCCAAGAGACCCAGTACTTC. This sequence encodes CSAFQETQYF.

Written as DNA, the CDR3 is TGTGCCAGCAGCGCTCTAACCTTC. Its translation: CASSALTF. The chain has TRBV7-9 and TRBJ1-2; D is uncertain. V was shortened by 5 bases and J by 14 bases, with 6 bases between the two germline ends. The length of the CDR3 is 8 residues. In germline, CDR1 is SEHNR, CDR2 FQNEAQ (reference sequence).

This clone was seen repeatedly, ten times or more. The V and J genes are TRBV7-9 and TRBJ2-7, with 11 bases fitting TRBD2. The CDR3 runs 16 residues. V shed 4 bases, J shed 2 bases, and the junction held 7 bases outside the gene matches. CDR1 and CDR2 from the germline V gene are SEHNR and FQNEAQ (reference sequence). Here the CDR3 reads CASSYPTSGSTYEQYF. The CDR3 DNA follows: TGTGCCAGCAGCTACCCCACTAGCGGGAGTACCTACGAGCAGTACTTC.

This clone showed up just a few times. The V gene is TRBV7-9, the J gene TRBJ1-2; 7 nucleotides agree with TRBD1. CDR3 length equals 12 residues. V was pared by 8 bases and J by 6 bases, with 6 bases of the junction left unmatched. Germline-derived CDR1 and CDR2 are SEHNR and FQNEAQ (reference sequence). CDR3 sequence reads: CASLGTGDGYTF. The CDR3 coding sequence is TGTGCCAGCCTCGGAACAGGGGATGGCTACACCTTC.

This clone has more than one count but fewer than ten. This chain uses TRBV27 with TRBJ1-1; TRBD1 is a possible D gene (5 bases). V gave up 2 bases and J gave up 6 bases, with 10 bases separating them. Germline-derived CDR1 and CDR2 are MNHEY and SMNVEV (reference sequence). The CDR3 is 13 residues long. DNA for the CDR3: TGTGCCAGCAGTTTACCTGGGGCAGCTGAAGCTTTCTTT. Its translation: CASSLPGAAEAFF.

Only one count was recorded for this clone. This chain joins TRBV10-2 and TRBJ2-7, with TRBD2 as a possible D gene (6 bases). Germline loops: CDR1 WSHSY, CDR2 SAAADI. V was cut by 0 bases and J by 5 bases, with 14 bases left in between. The CDR3 sequence is 15 residues long. CDR3 sequence reads: CASSESRTTNHEQYF. The CDR3 DNA follows: TGCGCCAGCAGTGAGTCGCGGACTACCAACCACGAGCAGTACTTC.

The chain joins TRBV19 to TRBJ2-1; possible D gene TRBD1, 5 bases. Trimming stripped 4 bases from V and 3 bases from J, with 16 bases between. Looked up from germline, CDR1 is LNHDA and CDR2 is SQIVND (reference sequence). There are 16 residues in the CDR3. The CDR3 sequence is CASSKLGAGHYNEQFF. The CDR3 DNA reads TGTGCCAGTAGTAAACTCGGAGCAGGGCACTACAATGAGCAGTTCTTC.

This chain joins TRBV19 and TRBJ1-6, with a tentative D call TRBD1 (5 bases). The V and J ends lost 5 bases and 0 bases respectively, with 14 bases between them. This CDR3 comprises 17 residues. Germline V gene lookup returns CDR1 LNHDA and CDR2 SQIVND (reference sequence). This CDR3 is CASSRQQASSYNSPLHF. The CDR3 DNA is TGTGCCAGTAGTCGACAACAGGCGAGCTCCTATAATTCACCCCTCCACTTT.

This rearrangement joins TRBV19 to TRBJ2-1; 10 bases fit TRBD2. In germline, CDR1 is LNHDA, CDR2 SQIVND (reference sequence). The CDR3 totals 17 residues. V gave up 5 bases and J gave up 4 bases; unmatched junction bases: 11. The CDR3 DNA is TGTGCCAGTAGTTCTACCGGAGCGGGAGGGATATACAATGAGCAGTTCTTC. Amino acids: CASSSTGAGGIYNEQFF.

The chain is built from TRBV5-1 and TRBJ2-1; 9 bases match TRBD1. Losses at the gene ends were 0 bases for V and 8 bases for J; bases not matched to a gene: 6. CDR1 and CDR2 from the germline V gene are SGHRS and YFSETQ. The CDR3 has 15 amino acids. For the CDR3, the DNA is TGCGCCAGCAGCTTGGGGGGACAGGGTACGGATGAGCAGTTCTTC. Translated: CASSLGGQGTDEQFF. The complete variable domain, with remaining parts taken from reference TRBV5-1 and TRBJ2-1, reads KAGVTQTPRYLIKTRGQQVTLSCSPISGHRSVSWYQQTPGQGLQFLFEYFSETQRNKGNFPGRFSGRQFSNSRSEMNVSTLELGDSALYLCASSLGGQGTDEQFFGPGTRLTVL.

This chain joins TRBV10-3 and TRBJ1-1; D call uncertain. Germline lookup yields CDR1 ENHRY and CDR2 SYGVKD. The CDR3 covers 11 residues. Trimming removed 6 bases at V and 5 bases at J, with 7 bases between. DNA of the CDR3: TGTGCCATCAGGGGCGGGACTGAAGCTTTCTTT. Its translation is CAIRGGTEAFF.

The rearrangement joins TRBV10-3 to TRBJ1-5; maybe TRBD1 (5 bases). The germline V gene has CDR1 ENHRY and CDR2 SYGVKD. The V and J ends lost 3 bases and 0 bases respectively, with 12 bases between them. The CDR3 is 16 amino acids. The CDR3 loop is CAISESGIDSNQPQHF. The DNA of the CDR3 is TGTGCCATCAGTGAATCAGGGATTGATAGCAATCAGCCCCAGCATTTT.

The chain couples TRBV19 to TRBJ2-5; 13 bases are shared with TRBD2. Germline-derived CDR1 and CDR2 are LNHDA and SQIVND (reference sequence). The CDR3 is 16 residues long. V lost 5 bases and J lost 7; bases outside the gene matches: 10. CDR3 DNA sequence: TGTGCCAGTAGTGGACCGGGACTAGCGGGATTTGTGACCCAGTACTTC. It is translated as CASSGPGLAGFVTQYF.

This clone was seen a few times. V gene TRBV11-3 combines with J gene TRBJ2-6; D remains ambiguous. The V and J ends lost 5 bases and 4 bases respectively, with 9 bases between them. CDR3 length: 14 amino acids. Germline V gene data show CDR1 as SGHNT and CDR2 as YENEEA. CDR3 protein: CASSLNLGANVLTF. The CDR3 nucleotides are TGTGCCAGCAGCCTCAACTTGGGGGCCAACGTCCTGACTTTC.

The rearrangement links TRBV24-1 to TRBJ2-1; the match to TRBD1 covers 9 bases. V lost 4 bases to trimming and J lost 3 bases; unmatched junction nucleotides: 6. Germline CDR1 and CDR2: KGHDR and SFDVKD. The CDR3 consists of 16 residues. The CDR3 DNA reads TGTGCCACCAGTGACCCGGGACAGGGTAGCTACAATGAGCAGTTCTTC. This codes for CATSDPGQGSYNEQFF.

This sequence joins TRBV7-9 and TRBJ2-3; 12 nucleotides align to TRBD2. The CDR3 extends over 17 amino acids. The V segment lost 5 bases and the J segment 2 bases; nucleotides outside the gene matches: 8. CDR1 is SEHNR, CDR2 FQNEAQ, per germline (reference sequence). The DNA for the CDR3 is TGTGCCAGCAGCGTGCTAGCGGGGGGGCGAGACACAGATACGCAGTATTTT. Translating gives CASSVLAGGRDTDTQYF.

The chain links TRBV19 to TRBJ1-5, with D tentatively TRBD1 (5 bases). The V gene lost 1 base and the J gene lost 0 bases, with 13 bases spanning the gap. The CDR3 is 17 amino acids. Germline V CDR1 and CDR2: LNHDA, SQIVND (reference sequence). CDR3 sequence reads: CASSIVSGIDSNQPQHF. The CDR3 coding sequence is TGTGCCAGTAGTATAGTATCAGGGATCGATAGCAATCAGCCCCAGCATTTT.

This chain uses TRBV6-6 with TRBJ2-1, with TRBD2 matching over 13 bases. J was trimmed by 10 bases and V by 6 bases; bases with no gene match: 6. The CDR3 has 14 amino acids. Germline V CDR1 and CDR2: MNHNY, SVGAGI (reference sequence). The CDR3 DNA follows: TGTGCCAGCAGCCGAACTAGCGGGAGGGGAGAGCAGTTCTTC. Amino acid sequence: CASSRTSGRGEQFF.

The CDR3 sequence: CASSSQGGGELFF. CDR3 sequence (DNA): TGTGCCAGCAGTTCGCAGGGGGGTGGGGAGCTGTTTTTT. J is TRBJ2-2 and V is TRBV7-2, with D maybe TRBD1 (7 bases). Per the germline V gene, CDR1 is SGHTA and CDR2 is FQGNSA. Trimming removed 6 bases from V and 8 bases from J, with 13 bases in between. The CDR3 runs 13 residues.

V is TRBV18 and J is TRBJ2-4; D is perhaps TRBD2 (7 bases). The CDR3 contains 13 residues. V lost 3 bases to trimming and J lost 8 bases, with 11 bases between them. Germline V gene lookup returns CDR1 KGHSH and CDR2 LQKENI. For the CDR3, the DNA is TGTGCCAGCTCACCGGGGGAGGGGGACATTCAGTACTTC. Protein: CASSPGEGDIQYF.

J is TRBJ1-6 and V is TRBV11-3; 7 bases match TRBD1. This CDR3 contains 15 residues. The junction had 2 bases not matched to a gene; V was cut back by 5 bases and J by 1 base. Germline-derived CDR1 and CDR2 are SGHNT and YENEEA. CDR3 DNA sequence: TGTGCCAGCAGCGTACAGGGGTCCTATAATTCACCCCTCCACTTT. Protein: CASSVQGSYNSPLHF.